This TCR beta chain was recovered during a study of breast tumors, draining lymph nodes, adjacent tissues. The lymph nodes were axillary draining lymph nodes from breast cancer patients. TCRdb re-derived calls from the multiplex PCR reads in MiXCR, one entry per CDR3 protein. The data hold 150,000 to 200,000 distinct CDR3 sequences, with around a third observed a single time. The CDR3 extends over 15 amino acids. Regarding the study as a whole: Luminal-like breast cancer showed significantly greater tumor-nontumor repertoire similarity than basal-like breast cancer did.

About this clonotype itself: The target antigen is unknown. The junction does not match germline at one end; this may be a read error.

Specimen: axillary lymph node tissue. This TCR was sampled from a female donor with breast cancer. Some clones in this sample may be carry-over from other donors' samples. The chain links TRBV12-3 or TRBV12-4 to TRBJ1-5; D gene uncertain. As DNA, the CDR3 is TGTGCTAGCAGCCCCACCAGTACTCCCAATCAGCCCCAGCATTTT. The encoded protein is CASSPTSTPNQPQHF.